The T cell receptor (beta chain) described here comes from a study of chronic HIV infection and antiretroviral therapy (dated by TCRdb to between 2014 and 2016). Concerning this clonotype: The antigen this receptor binds is unknown. No qualities accompany the bases; no much larger clone lies one base away.

Libraries were made using 5' RACE. Sequenced on an Illumina MiSeq. TCRdb ran its own pipeline on the public reads, namely fastp trimming at Q25 and MiXCR clone calling, and kept in-frame beta chains. Identical CDR3 proteins give one entry, which carries the most common genes and DNA. This sample holds approximately 30,000 distinct CDR3 sequences; 8% to 10% were observed only once. The biggest ten clones account for more than 2% of the sample. CDR1 and CDR2 are read off the germline V gene as SGHTA and FQGNSA. From the cysteine up to the phenylalanine, the CDR3 has a length of 13 residues. Only the CDR3 DNA is retained, 39 bases long and in frame from the first base. V is shortened by 8 bases, J by 8 bases, and the region joining them spans 16 bases.

Sequencing used peripheral blood. The sequence links TRBV7-2 to TRBJ2-1; the D segment is perhaps TRBD1 or TRBD2, each sharing 5 matched bases. The TCR was taken from an adult who had HIV and had not received antiretroviral therapy, or was an uninfected healthy control (not recorded which). Read as DNA, the sequence is TGTGCCAGCGCCCGGGGCTCTGCAGATGAGCAGTTCTTC. Its translation is CASARGSADEQFF.